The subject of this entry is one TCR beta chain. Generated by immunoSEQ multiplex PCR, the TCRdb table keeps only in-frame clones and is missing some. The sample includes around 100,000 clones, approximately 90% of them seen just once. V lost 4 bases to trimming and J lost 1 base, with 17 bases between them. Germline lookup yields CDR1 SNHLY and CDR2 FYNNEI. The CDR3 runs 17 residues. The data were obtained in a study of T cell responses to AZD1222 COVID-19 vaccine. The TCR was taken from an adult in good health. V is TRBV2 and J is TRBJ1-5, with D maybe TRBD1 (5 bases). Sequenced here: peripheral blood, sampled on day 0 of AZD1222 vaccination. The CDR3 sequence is CASSVGATAISNQPQHF. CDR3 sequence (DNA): TGTGCCAGCAGTGTTGGGGCGACAGCCATAAGCAATCAGCCCCAGCATTTT.